This passage covers 25 T cell receptor beta chains from one sample sequenced in a study of cytomegalovirus exposure and HLA in healthy donors. Amplification used 60 Vbeta primers and 13 Jbeta primers. Here immunoSEQ multiplex PCR was the method, and the copy in TCRdb shows in-frame clones only, minus some. Here the sample spans some 250,000 clones, about 80% being singletons. The sample consisted of PBMCs. All receptors come from an older woman in good health and CMV-seropositive.

This chain links TRBV6-5 with TRBJ1-2; D uncertain. Germline values: CDR1 MNHEY, CDR2 SVGAGI. Trimming stripped 2 bases from V and 3 bases from J, with 16 bases between. This CDR3 has 16 amino acids. CDR3 sequence (DNA): TGTGCCAGCAGTTACCGGCCCGGGCGGGCGCACTATGGCTACACCTTC. It encodes CASSYRPGRAHYGYTF.

This rearrangement joins TRBV6-5 to TRBJ2-4, with TRBD2 as a possible D gene (5 bases). Germline lookup yields CDR1 MNHEY and CDR2 SVGAGI. Deletions cut 0 bases from V and 7 bases from J, with 16 bases between. This CDR3 is built from 16 residues. The CDR3 region is CASSYSDTRMGNIQYF. The CDR3 DNA follows: TGTGCCAGCAGTTACTCGGATACTAGGATGGGGAACATTCAGTACTTC.

This chain joins TRBV6-1 and TRBJ1-1; D is perhaps TRBD1 (5 bases). The CDR3 is 12 residues long. Germline V lookup: CDR1 MNHNS, CDR2 SASEGT. V gave up 8 bases and J gave up 7 bases, with 14 bases separating them. CDR3 in amino acids: CASQYRRGEAFF. The CDR3 nucleotides are TGTGCCAGCCAATACAGGAGGGGTGAAGCTTTCTTT.

In this sample, this clone turned up a few times. V usage is TRBV28 and J usage is TRBJ2-6; TRBD1 matches at 10 bases. Germline V CDR1 and CDR2: MDHEN, SYDVKM. Trimming at V came to 3 bases and at J to 3 bases, leaving 2 bases not matched to a gene. CDR3 length: 16 amino acids. The CDR3 DNA follows: TGTGCCAGCAGTTTGACAGGGGGCGGTGGGGCCAACGTCCTGACTTTC. Its protein product is CASSLTGGGGANVLTF.

The chain joins TRBV6-5 to TRBJ2-1; 10 bases agree with TRBD2. CDR1 MNHEY and CDR2 SVGAGI come from the germline V gene. The CDR3 contains 14 residues. V lost 8 bases and J lost 6; bases outside the gene matches: 7. The CDR3 protein is CASRPAGGSNEQFF. CDR3 bases: TGTGCCAGCCGACCAGCGGGAGGGTCCAATGAGCAGTTCTTC.

This chain connects TRBV7-2 to TRBJ2-1; 11 bases align to TRBD2. There are 17 residues in the CDR3. Germline V gene sequence: CDR1 SGHTA, CDR2 FQGNSA. With 0 bases clipped from V and 3 bases from J, the junction kept 4 bases outside the gene matches. In nucleotides, the CDR3 is TGTGCCAGCAGCTTAGCCGGGACTAGCGGAGGCTACAATGAGCAGTTCTTC. Translated: CASSLAGTSGGYNEQFF.

The chain joins TRBV6-5 to TRBJ1-1; 7 nucleotides align to TRBD1. V lost 4 bases, J lost 10 bases, and 3 bases stayed unmatched. From germline, CDR1 is MNHEY and CDR2 SVGAGI. CDR3 length equals 11 residues. DNA for the CDR3: TGTGCCAGCAGTTTACAGGGGACAGCTTTCTTT. This encodes CASSLQGTAFF.

The chain is built from TRBV6-5 and TRBJ1-1; tentative D call: TRBD1 (5 bases). Trimming took 6 bases from V and 1 from J, leaving 15 bases between them. CDR1 is MNHEY and CDR2 is SVGAGI in the germline V gene. The CDR3 is made up of 15 amino acids. The CDR3 coding sequence is TGTGCCAGCAGGCACCCCCTCACAGGGAACACTGAAGCTTTCTTT. This translates into CASRHPLTGNTEAFF.

The chain has TRBV5-1 and TRBJ1-1; a weak D match, TRBD1 (5 bases). This CDR3 is built from 12 residues. Germline values: CDR1 SGHRS, CDR2 YFSETQ. Between the trimmed V and J ends, which lost 0 bases and 7 bases, there was a span of 7 bases. CDR3 loop: CASSLGQNEAFF. The CDR3 DNA reads TGCGCCAGCAGCTTGGGACAGAATGAAGCTTTCTTT.

The chain is built from TRBV11-1 and TRBJ2-1, with TRBD2 matching 8 bases. Germline assignment: CDR1 SGHAT and CDR2 FQDESV (reference sequence). The CDR3 is 15 amino acids. Trimming at V came to 4 bases and at J to 5 bases, leaving 7 bases not matched to a gene. The CDR3 spells CASSSQREFHNEQFF. In DNA, the CDR3 is TGTGCCAGCAGCTCACAGCGGGAGTTCCACAATGAGCAGTTCTTC.

CDR3 DNA: TGTGCCAGTAGTTCGCCGGGACTCCACACCGGGGAGCTGTTTTTT. Residues: CASSSPGLHTGELFF. The chain recombines TRBV19 with TRBJ2-2, with D possibly being TRBD2 (6 bases). Germline V lookup: CDR1 LNHDA, CDR2 SQIVND (reference sequence). CDR3 size: 15 residues. Trimming removed 5 bases at V and 3 bases at J, with 13 bases between.

The rearrangement uses TRBV7-9 and TRBJ2-7; 7 positions agree with TRBD1. Germline CDR1 reads SEHNR; CDR2 reads FQNEAQ (reference sequence). The CDR3 contains 14 residues. Unmatched junction bases numbered 2, after V lost 1 base and J lost 2 bases. CDR3 DNA sequence: TGTGCCAGCAGCTTAGACAGGGGCCCCTACGAGCAGTACTTC. It translates to CASSLDRGPYEQYF.

This sequence joins TRBV27 and TRBJ2-7, with 7 nucleotides matching TRBD1. Germline trimming cut 5 bases from V and 6 bases from J; bases unmatched to any gene: 7. The CDR3 contains 13 residues. The V gene's germline CDR1 is MNHEY and CDR2 SMNVEV (reference sequence). Here the CDR3 reads CASSQRTGVEQYF. CDR3 bases: TGTGCCAGCAGTCAACGTACAGGGGTCGAGCAGTACTTC.

The chain combines TRBV4-1 with TRBJ2-1; TRBD2 agrees at 8 bases. V was pared by 6 bases and J by 5 bases, with 9 bases of the junction left unmatched. Looked up from germline, CDR1 is MGHRA and CDR2 is YSYEKL. The CDR3 runs 15 residues. The CDR3 here is CASRPQRELDNEQFF. CDR3 coding DNA: TGCGCCAGCAGGCCCCAGCGGGAGCTTGACAATGAGCAGTTCTTC.

As regards this clone: An end of the junction does not agree with germline; a read error may underlie this. The rearrangement joins TRBV28 to TRBJ2-1; a weak D match, TRBD1 (6 bases). The V gene's germline CDR1 is MDHEN and CDR2 SYDVKM. The CDR3 runs 14 residues. The DNA for the CDR3 is TGTGCCAGTAGTTTTGGACAGATCGGCAATGAGCAGTTCTTC. Residues: CASSFGQIGNEQFF.

This sequence joins TRBV29-1 and TRBJ2-7; D might be TRBD1 (5 bases). The germline V and J ends were trimmed by 1 base and 3 bases, with 16 bases remaining between them. This CDR3 has 15 amino acids. Germline CDR1 and CDR2: SQVTM and ANQGSEA. The DNA of the CDR3 is TGCAGCGTTGAAGGGGTGGGGCATCGGAACTACGAGCAGTACTTC. Amino acids: CSVEGVGHRNYEQYF.

Details on this clone: Compared with germline, one end of the junction differs, possibly owing to a read error. The chain carries TRBV6-1 and TRBJ1-5; D is ambiguous. CDR1 MNHNS and CDR2 SASEGT come from the germline V gene. The CDR3 is 14 amino acids. The CDR3 sequence: CVSASGVGNQPQHF. CDR3 coding DNA: TGTGTCAGCGCCAGCGGTGTGGGCAATCAGCCCCAGCATTTT.

The chain links TRBV5-1 to TRBJ2-2; 8 nucleotides agree with TRBD2. Germline V gene lookup returns CDR1 SGHRS and CDR2 YFSETQ. The junction had 5 bases not matched to a gene; V was cut back by 2 bases and J by 5 bases. The CDR3 sequence is 15 residues long. Written as DNA, the CDR3 is TGCGCCAGCAGCTTCAGCGGGAGCGGGACCGGGGAGCTGTTTTTT. Its translation: CASSFSGSGTGELFF.

The genes are TRBV4-1 and TRBJ2-7; a possible D gene is TRBD1 (9 bases). The V and J ends lost 5 bases and 0 bases respectively, with 26 bases between them. Germline CDR1 reads MGHRA; CDR2 reads YSYEKL. The CDR3 covers 19 residues. The DNA of the CDR3 is TGCGCCAGCAGCTGGCACCGGGACAGGGTAGCGGGGAGCTCCTACGAGCAGTACTTC. It encodes CASSWHRDRVAGSSYEQYF.

The chain joins TRBV13 to TRBJ2-1; no clear D gene. Germline loops: CDR1 PRHDT, CDR2 FYEKMQ (reference sequence). This CDR3 spans 11 amino acids. Between the trimmed V and J ends, which lost 3 bases and 6 bases, there was a span of 3 bases. The CDR3 bases are TGTGCCAGCAGCTTTAGCAATGAGCAGTTCTTC. It yields the protein CASSFSNEQFF.

The chain couples TRBV6-1 to TRBJ1-3; D uncertain. The length of the CDR3 is 14 residues. Trimming removed 0 bases from V and 1 base from J, with 4 bases in between. The germline CDR1 and CDR2 sequences are MNHNS and SASEGT. The chain's CDR3 is CASSEAQSGNTIYF. The CDR3 nucleotides are TGTGCCAGCAGTGAAGCACAGTCTGGAAACACCATATATTTT.

V is TRBV5-6 and J is TRBJ2-2, with D perhaps matching TRBD2 (5 bases). This CDR3 comprises 16 residues. V shed 1 base and J shed 3 bases, with 13 bases lying between them. CDR1 and CDR2 (germline): SGHDT, YYEEEE. CDR3 region: CASSLSWSGHTGELFF. The DNA of the CDR3 is TGTGCCAGCAGCTTGTCGTGGAGCGGTCACACCGGGGAGCTGTTTTTT. Full variable domain (rest looked up from reference TRBV5-6 and TRBJ2-2): DAGVTQSPTHLIKTRGQQVTLRCSPKSGHDTVSWYQQALGQGPQFIFQYYEEEERQRGNFPDRFSGHQFPNYSSELNVNALLLGDSALYLCASSLSWSGHTGELFFGEGSRLTVL.

The chain combines TRBV4-2 with TRBJ2-7; 7 bases map to TRBD2. V lost 1 base to trimming and J lost 2 bases; unmatched junction nucleotides: 8. CDR1 LGHNA and CDR2 YNFKEQ come from the germline V gene. There are 16 residues in the CDR3. The DNA for the CDR3 is TGTGCCAGCAGCCAAGGTGCGGGAGAACCCGCCTACGAGCAGTACTTC. Translating gives CASSQGAGEPAYEQYF.

The rearrangement links TRBV5-1 to TRBJ2-1, with 12 bases fitting TRBD2. The CDR3 has 18 amino acids. J was trimmed by 0 bases and V by 2 bases; bases with no gene match: 6. Germline CDR1 and CDR2: SGHRS and YFSETQ. CDR3: CASSLGLAGPTSYNEQFF. In DNA form, the CDR3 reads TGCGCCAGCAGCTTAGGACTAGCGGGACCGACCTCCTACAATGAGCAGTTCTTC.

The V and J genes are TRBV5-6 and TRBJ2-3; TRBD2 matches 8 bases. The CDR3 sequence is 15 residues long. Losses at the gene ends were 3 bases for V and 1 base for J; bases not matched to a gene: 4. Germline CDR1 is SGHDT and CDR2 is YYEEEE. The CDR3 region is CASSSGREGTDTQYF. CDR3 nucleotides: TGTGCCAGCAGCTCGGGGCGGGAGGGCACAGATACGCAGTATTTT.